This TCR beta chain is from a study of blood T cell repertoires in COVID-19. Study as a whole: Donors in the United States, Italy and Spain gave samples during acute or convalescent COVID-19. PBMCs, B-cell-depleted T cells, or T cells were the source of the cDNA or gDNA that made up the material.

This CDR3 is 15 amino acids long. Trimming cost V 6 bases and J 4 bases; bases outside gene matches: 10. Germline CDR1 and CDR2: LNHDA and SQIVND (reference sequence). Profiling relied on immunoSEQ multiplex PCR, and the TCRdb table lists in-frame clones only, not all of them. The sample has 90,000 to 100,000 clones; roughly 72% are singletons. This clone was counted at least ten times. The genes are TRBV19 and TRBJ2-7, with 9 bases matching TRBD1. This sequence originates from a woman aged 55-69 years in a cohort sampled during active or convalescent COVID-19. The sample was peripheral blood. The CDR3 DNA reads TGTGCCAGTAGGATCCGGACAGGGGATACTTACGAGCAGTACTTC. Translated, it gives CASRIRTGDTYEQYF.